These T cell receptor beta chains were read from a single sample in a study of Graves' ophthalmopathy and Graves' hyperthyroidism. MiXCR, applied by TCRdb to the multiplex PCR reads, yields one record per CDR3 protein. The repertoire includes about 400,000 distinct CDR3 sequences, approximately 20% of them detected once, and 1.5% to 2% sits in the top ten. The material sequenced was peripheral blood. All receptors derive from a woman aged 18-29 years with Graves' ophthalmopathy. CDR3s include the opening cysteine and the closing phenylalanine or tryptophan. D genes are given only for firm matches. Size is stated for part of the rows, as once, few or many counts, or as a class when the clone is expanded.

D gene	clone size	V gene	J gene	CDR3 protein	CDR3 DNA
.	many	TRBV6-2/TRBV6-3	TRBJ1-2	CASSYLTVSYGYTF	TGTGCCAGCAGTTACTTGACGGTTTCCTATGGCTACACCTTC
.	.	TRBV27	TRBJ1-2	CASTLRRDLMYGYTF	TGTGCCAGCACCCTTCGGAGGGACCTTATGTATGGCTACACCTTC
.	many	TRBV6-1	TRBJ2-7	CASCEQYF	TGTGCCAGCTGCGAGCAGTACTTC
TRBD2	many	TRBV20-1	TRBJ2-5	CSANPLAGGILQETQYF	TGCAGTGCCAACCCGTTAGCGGGGGGCATCCTCCAAGAGACCCAGTACTTC
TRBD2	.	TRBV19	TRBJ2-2	CASSLEGLALNTGELFF	TGTGCCAGCAGCTTAGAGGGACTAGCGCTAAACACCGGGGAGCTGTTTTTT
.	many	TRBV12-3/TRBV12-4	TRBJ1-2	CASSSGDNYGYTF	TGTGCCAGCAGCTCCGGGGATAACTATGGCTACACCTTC
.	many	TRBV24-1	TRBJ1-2	CATSDSPGQSKGNYGYTF	TGTGCCACCAGTGATTCCCCGGGCCAGTCGAAGGGGAACTATGGCTACACCTTC
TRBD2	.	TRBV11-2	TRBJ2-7	CASSRDFSGGYEQYF	TGTGCCAGCAGCCGGGACTTTTCGGGAGGGTACGAGCAGTACTTC
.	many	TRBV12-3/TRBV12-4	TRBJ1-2	CASSSLRPGAWDRGYTF	TGTGCCAGCAGTTCTCTGAGGCCGGGAGCATGGGATCGTGGCTACACCTTC
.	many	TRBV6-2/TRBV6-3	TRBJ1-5	CASSAIGRGINQPQHF	TGTGCCAGCAGTGCGATCGGACGTGGCATAAATCAGCCCCAGCATTTT
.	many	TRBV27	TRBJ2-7	CASSLSYIYEQYF	TGTGCCAGCAGTTTATCATACATTTACGAGCAGTACTTC
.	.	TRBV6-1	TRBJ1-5	CASTLRNSYNQPQHF	TGTGCCAGCACCCTTCGGAACAGTTATAATCAGCCCCAGCATTTT
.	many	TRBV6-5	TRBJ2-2	CASSYPKGANTGELFF	TGTGCCAGCAGTTACCCGAAGGGGGCGAACACCGGGGAGCTGTTTTTT
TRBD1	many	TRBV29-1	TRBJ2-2	CSVGGTGPNTGELFF	TGCAGCGTAGGGGGGACAGGACCCAACACCGGGGAGCTGTTTTTT
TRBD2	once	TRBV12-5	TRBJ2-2	CASGLIAGRVTGELFF	TGTGCTAGTGGTTTGATAGCAGGGAGGGTCACCGGGGAGCTGTTTTTT
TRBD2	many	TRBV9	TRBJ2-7	CASSVDFSGGAYEQYF	TGTGCCAGCAGCGTAGACTTTAGCGGGGGGGCCTACGAGCAGTACTTC
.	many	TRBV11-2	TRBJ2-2	CASSRTGFGTGELFF	TGTGCCAGCAGCCGGACGGGGTTCGGCACCGGGGAGCTGTTTTTT
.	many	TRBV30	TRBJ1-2	CAWRGPGLPYTF	TGTGCCTGGAGGGGTCCGGGACTTCCCTACACCTTC
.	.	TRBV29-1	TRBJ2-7	CSALAPSSYEQYF	TGCAGCGCTCTAGCGCCGAGCTCCTACGAGCAGTACTTC
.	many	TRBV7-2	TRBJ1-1	CASSFDILYTEAFF	TGTGCCAGCAGCTTCGACATCCTTTACACTGAAGCTTTCTTT
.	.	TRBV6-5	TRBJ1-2	CASSYSSPYGYTF	TGTGCCAGCAGTTACTCGAGTCCCTATGGCTACACCTTC
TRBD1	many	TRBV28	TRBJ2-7	CASSESGTANHEQYF	TGTGCCAGCAGTGAATCCGGGACAGCGAACCACGAGCAGTACTTC
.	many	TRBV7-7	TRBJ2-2	CASSWESGTPGELFF	TGTGCTAGCAGCTGGGAAAGTGGGACCCCGGGGGAGCTGTTTTTT
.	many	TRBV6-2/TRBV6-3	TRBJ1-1	CASSLLGPEAFF	TGTGCCAGCAGCCTACTGGGCCCTGAAGCTTTCTTT
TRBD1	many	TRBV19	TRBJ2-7	CASTSNPGQGYEQYF	TGTGCCAGTACCAGTAACCCGGGACAGGGCTACGAGCAGTACTTC
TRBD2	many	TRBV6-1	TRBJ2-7	CASMISTSGRDEQYF	TGTGCCAGCATGATTAGTACTAGCGGGAGGGACGAGCAGTACTTC
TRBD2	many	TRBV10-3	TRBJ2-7	CAISDLGTSRSYEQYF	TGTGCCATCAGTGATCTGGGGACTAGCAGGTCCTACGAGCAGTACTTC
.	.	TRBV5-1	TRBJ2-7	CASSPGTESYEQYF	TGCGCCAGCAGCCCCGGGACGGAGTCCTACGAGCAGTACTTC
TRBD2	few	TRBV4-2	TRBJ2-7	CASSQDPGTSRQTGSYEQYF	TGTGCCAGCAGCCAAGATCCCGGGACTAGCCGCCAAACGGGCTCCTACGAGCAGTACTTC
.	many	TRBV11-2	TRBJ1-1	CASSSVSSRLGTEAFF	TGTGCCAGCAGCTCAGTGAGTTCAAGGCTGGGCACTGAAGCTTTCTTT
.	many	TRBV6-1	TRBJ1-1	CASSALRVGEAFF	TGTGCCAGCAGTGCCCTCAGGGTAGGTGAAGCTTTCTTT
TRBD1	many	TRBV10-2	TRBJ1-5	CASNRDRGQPQHF	TGCGCCAGCAACCGGGACAGGGGTCAGCCCCAGCATTTT
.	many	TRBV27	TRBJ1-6	CASSLSGGVDYNSPLHF	TGTGCCAGCAGTTTATCGGGAGGGGTTGACTATAATTCACCCCTCCACTTT
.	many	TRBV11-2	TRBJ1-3	CASSSPGGRSGNTIYF	TGTGCCAGCAGCTCTCCCGGAGGACGCTCTGGAAACACCATATATTTT
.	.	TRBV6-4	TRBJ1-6	CASSYSVVGQSPLHF	TGTGCCAGCAGTTACTCTGTTGTGGGACAATCACCCCTCCACTTT
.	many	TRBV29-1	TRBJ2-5	CSVLTGSQETQYF	TGCAGCGTCTTGACAGGAAGTCAAGAGACCCAGTACTTC
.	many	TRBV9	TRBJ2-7	CASSVGGHVLYEQYF	TGTGCCAGCAGCGTAGGTGGACACGTACTATACGAGCAGTACTTC
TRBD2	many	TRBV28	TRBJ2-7	CASRVVSGREPRSEQYF	TGTGCCAGCAGGGTCGTTTCGGGGCGGGAGCCCCGGAGCGAGCAGTACTTC
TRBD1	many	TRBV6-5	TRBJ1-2	CASSLTGTGGASGYTF	TGTGCCAGCAGCCTTACCGGGACAGGGGGCGCAAGTGGCTACACCTTC
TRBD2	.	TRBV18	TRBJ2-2	CASYEDGTSGGINTGELFF	TGTGCCAGCTATGAAGATGGGACTAGCGGGGGGATCAACACCGGGGAGCTGTTTTTT
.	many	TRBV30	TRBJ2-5	CAWSWGRKETQYF	TGTGCCTGGAGCTGGGGGCGGAAGGAGACCCAGTACTTC
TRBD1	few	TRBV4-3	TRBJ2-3	CASSQGTGASTDTQYF	TGCGCCAGCAGCCAAGGGACAGGAGCTAGCACAGATACGCAGTATTTT
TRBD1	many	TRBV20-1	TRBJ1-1	CSALDRGGKNTEAFF	TGCAGTGCTTTAGACAGGGGGGGAAAGAACACTGAAGCTTTCTTT
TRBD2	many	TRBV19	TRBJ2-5	CASSFGTTQETQYF	TGTGCCAGTAGTTTCGGGACTACGCAAGAGACCCAGTACTTC
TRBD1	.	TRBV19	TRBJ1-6	CASSILGQVNSPLHF	TGTGCCAGTAGTATTCTCGGACAGGTGAATTCACCCCTCCACTTT
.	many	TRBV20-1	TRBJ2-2	CSAPGRVRSTGELFF	TGCAGTGCTCCCGGCAGAGTACGGAGCACCGGGGAGCTGTTTTTT
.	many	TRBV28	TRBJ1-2	CASSTNPVFKSYTF	TGTGCCAGCAGTACCAACCCGGTCTTCAAAAGCTACACCTTC
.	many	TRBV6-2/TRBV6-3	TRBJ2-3	CASSYRLDTQYF	TGTGCCAGCAGTTATAGGTTGGATACGCAGTATTTT
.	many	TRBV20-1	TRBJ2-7	CSVSRAGPLSYEQYF	TGCAGTGTTAGTAGGGCAGGTCCCCTATCCTACGAGCAGTACTTC
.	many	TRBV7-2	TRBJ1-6	CASSHKGRGYNSPLHF	TGTGCCAGCAGCCATAAAGGGCGGGGCTATAATTCACCCCTCCACTTT
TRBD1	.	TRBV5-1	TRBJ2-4	CASSAGQGSAKNIQYF	TGCGCCAGCAGCGCCGGACAGGGCTCCGCCAAAAACATTCAGTACTTC
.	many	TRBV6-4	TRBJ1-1	CASSPGTGWRANTEAFF	TGTGCCAGCAGTCCCGGAACAGGGTGGAGGGCAAACACTGAAGCTTTCTTT
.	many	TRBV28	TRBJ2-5	CASSPTLLETQYF	TGTGCCAGCAGTCCCACGCTCTTGGAGACCCAGTACTTC
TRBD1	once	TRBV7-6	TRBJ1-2	CASSATGAANYGYTF	TGTGCCAGCAGCGCTACAGGGGCGGCTAACTATGGCTACACCTTC
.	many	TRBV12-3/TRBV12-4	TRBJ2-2	CASSRRGLAANTGELFF	TGTGCCAGCAGTCGACGGGGGCTAGCGGCGAACACCGGGGAGCTGTTTTTT
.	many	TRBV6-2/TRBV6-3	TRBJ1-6	CASRPGTRNSPLHF	TGTGCCAGCAGGCCGGGGACCAGGAATTCACCCCTCCACTTT
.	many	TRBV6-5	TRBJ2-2	CASSYSTGENTGELFF	TGTGCCAGCAGTTACTCGACTGGGGAGAACACCGGGGAGCTGTTTTTT
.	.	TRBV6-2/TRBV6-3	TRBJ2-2	CASRRGTVNTGELFF	TGTGCCAGCAGACGCGGGACGGTGAACACCGGGGAGCTGTTTTTT
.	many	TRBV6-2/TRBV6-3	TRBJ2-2	CASRRQATGELFF	TGTGCCAGCAGAAGACAGGCCACCGGGGAGCTGTTTTTT